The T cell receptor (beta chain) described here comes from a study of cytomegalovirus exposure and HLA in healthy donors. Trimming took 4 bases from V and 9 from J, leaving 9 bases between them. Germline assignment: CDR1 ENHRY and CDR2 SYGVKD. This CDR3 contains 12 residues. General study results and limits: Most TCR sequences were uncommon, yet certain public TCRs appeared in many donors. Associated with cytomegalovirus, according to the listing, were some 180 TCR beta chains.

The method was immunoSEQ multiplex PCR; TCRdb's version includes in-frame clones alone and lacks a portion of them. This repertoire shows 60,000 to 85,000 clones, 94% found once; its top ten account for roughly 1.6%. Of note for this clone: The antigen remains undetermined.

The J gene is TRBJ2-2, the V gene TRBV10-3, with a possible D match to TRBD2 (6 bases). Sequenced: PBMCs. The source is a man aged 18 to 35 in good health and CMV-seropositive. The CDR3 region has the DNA TGTGCCATCAGTGCAGCGGGCCGGGAGCTGTTTTTT. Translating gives CAISAAGRELFF.